What follows are 19 T cell receptor beta chains derived from one specimen sequenced in a study of beta chain features in type 1 diabetes. What was sequenced were expressed TCRB transcripts, since all of the isolated RNA had been reverse transcribed. Some clones are missing from TCRdb's copy, which holds only in-frame ones; the method was immunoSEQ multiplex PCR. Seen here are approximately 330,000 clones, 11% observed once, and the top ten hold roughly 0.016%. Source material: naive CD4+ T cells from blood. The receptors originated from a woman between 25 and 40 years old in good health.

This clone was observed a handful of times. The genes are TRBV4-2 and TRBJ2-5; TRBD2 is a possible D gene (6 bases). The CDR3 extends over 15 amino acids. Trimming removed 4 bases from V and 4 bases from J, with 16 bases in between. Germline V gives CDR1 LGHNA, CDR2 YNFKEQ. CDR3 loop: CASSPTPGSGETQYF. The CDR3 coding sequence is TGTGCCAGCAGCCCAACCCCCGGGAGCGGAGAGACCCAGTACTTC.

This clone turned up a few times. V and J are TRBV11-2 and TRBJ2-7, with TRBD2 identical over 11 bases. J gave up 7 bases and V 6 bases, and 11 bases lay outside the gene matches. Germline CDR1 is SGHAT and CDR2 is FQNNGV. The CDR3 runs to 15 residues. CDR3 nucleotide sequence: TGTGCCAGCAGATATGGACTAGCGGGTTTCTTTGAGCAGTACTTC. Its protein is CASRYGLAGFFEQYF.

The V call is TRBV28, the J call TRBJ2-1; TRBD2 might be the D (6 bases). Deletions cut 6 bases from V and 6 bases from J, with 15 bases between. Germline CDR1 and CDR2: MDHEN and SYDVKM. CDR3 length: 14 amino acids. The CDR3 sequence: CASREGGMANEQFF. The CDR3 DNA follows: TGTGCCAGCAGGGAGGGCGGGATGGCCAATGAGCAGTTCTTC.

V gene TRBV2 combines with J gene TRBJ1-2; a possible D gene is TRBD1 (5 bases). V lost 8 bases to trimming and J lost 4 bases, with 11 bases between them. The CDR3 runs 12 residues. The germline V gene has CDR1 SNHLY and CDR2 FYNNEI. The DNA of the CDR3 is TGTGCCAGCGGGCGGGGACGCTATGGCTACACCTTC. Translated: CASGRGRYGYTF. The whole variable domain, filled in from reference TRBV2 and TRBJ1-2, reads EPEVTQTPSHQVTQMGQEVILRCVPISNHLYFYWYRQILGQKVEFLVSFYNNEISEKSEIFDDQFSVERPDGSNFTLKIRSTKLEDSAMYFCASGRGRYGYTFGSGTRLTVV.

This clone has a handful of counts. Other DNA sequences in the same sample also yield this CDR3. The chain is built from TRBV18 and TRBJ1-5; TRBD1 agrees at 10 bases. CDR1 KGHSH and CDR2 LQKENI come from the germline V gene. CDR3 length equals 14 residues. J lost 5 bases, V lost 3 bases, and 1 base had no gene match. This CDR3 is CASSPGTGDQPQHF. The CDR3 region has the DNA TGTGCCAGCTCACCTGGGACAGGGGATCAGCCCCAGCATTTT.

This clone turned up a few times. The CDR3 is CASSLEGRGDTEAFF. The DNA of the CDR3 is TGCGCCAGCAGCTTGGAAGGCAGGGGTGACACTGAAGCTTTCTTT. The chain links TRBV5-1 to TRBJ1-1; a weak D match, TRBD1 (6 bases). Germline loops: CDR1 SGHRS, CDR2 YFSETQ. The CDR3 contains 15 residues. V shed 0 bases and J shed 3 bases, with 12 bases lying between them.

The sample holds a few counts of this clone. The chain joins TRBV29-1 to TRBJ2-3; maybe TRBD1 (5 bases). V lost 5 bases to trimming and J lost 3 bases, with 21 bases between them. This CDR3 has 16 amino acids. Germline loops: CDR1 SQVTM, CDR2 ANQGSEA. The CDR3 spells CSVPLLAQGGTDTQYF. The CDR3 nucleotides are TGCAGCGTTCCTCTATTAGCCCAGGGCGGAACAGATACGCAGTATTTT.

This clone was observed a handful of times. The rearrangement links TRBV30 to TRBJ2-1; TRBD2 agrees at 14 bases. Germline V gene lookup returns CDR1 GTSNPN and CDR2 SVGIG (reference sequence). This CDR3 is 16 amino acids long. Unmatched junction bases numbered 6, after V lost 3 bases and J lost 5 bases. CDR3 loop: CAWRAPGLAGDNEQFF. Written as DNA, the CDR3 is TGTGCCTGGAGAGCTCCGGGACTAGCGGGAGACAATGAGCAGTTCTTC. The variable domain in full, completed from reference TRBV30 and TRBJ2-1, reads SQTIHQWPATLVQPVGSPLSLECTVEGTSNPNLYWYRQAAGRGLQLLFYSVGIGQISSEVPQNLSASRPQDRQFILSSKKLLLSDSGFYLCAWRAPGLAGDNEQFFGPGTRLTVL.

The chain uses TRBV6-5 and TRBJ2-7, with TRBD1 matching over 7 bases. The V gene end was trimmed by 2 bases and the J gene end by 6 bases; junction bases not matched to a gene: 7. Germline V gene data show CDR1 as MNHEY and CDR2 as SVGAGI. The CDR3 length is 14 residues. CDR3 in amino acids: CASSYTTGLGEQYF. CDR3 DNA sequence: TGTGCCAGCAGTTACACGACAGGGTTAGGCGAGCAGTACTTC.

The V call is TRBV5-1, the J call TRBJ2-5; 10 bases are a match to TRBD1. This CDR3 is built from 14 residues. Per germline, CDR1 SGHRS and CDR2 YFSETQ. The J segment lost 5 bases and the V segment lost 4 bases, leaving 5 bases of the junction unmatched. CDR3 DNA sequence: TGCGCCAGCAGCCCCGGACAGGGGGTGGAGACCCAGTACTTC. Its translation is CASSPGQGVETQYF.

This clone has more than one count but fewer than ten. The chain carries TRBV15 and TRBJ1-2, with D uncertain. This CDR3 is 14 amino acids long. Germline values: CDR1 LNHNV, CDR2 YYDKDF (reference sequence). Trimming left V 4 bases short and J 4 bases short, with 13 bases between. The CDR3 protein is CATSNERVRYGYTF. The CDR3 DNA sequence: TGTGCCACCAGCAACGAACGGGTCCGCTATGGCTACACCTTC.

The rearrangement links TRBV27 to TRBJ2-5, with 7 positions matching TRBD1. In germline, CDR1 is MNHEY, CDR2 SMNVEV (reference sequence). J lost 3 bases, V lost 6 bases, and 13 bases had no gene match. This CDR3 is 16 amino acids long. The CDR3 DNA reads as TGTGCCAGCAGAACAGGGGTAAGGGCCTCCGAAGAGACCCAGTACTTC. It specifies CASRTGVRASEETQYF.

This clone was counted only a few times. V and J are TRBV7-9 and TRBJ2-5; TRBD2 might be the D (5 bases). Trimming removed 5 bases at V and 4 bases at J, with 11 bases between. The CDR3 length is 13 residues. CDR1 is SEHNR, CDR2 FQNEAQ, per germline (reference sequence). Here the CDR3 DNA reads TGTGCCAGCAGCCGTGGGAGCCGAGAGACCCAGTACTTC. Protein product: CASSRGSRETQYF.

This chain links TRBV18 with TRBJ2-7; tentative D call: TRBD1 (6 bases). Trimming removed 2 bases from V and 2 bases from J, with 19 bases in between. The CDR3 runs 17 residues. The germline CDR1 and CDR2 sequences are KGHSH and LQKENI. The CDR3 region has the DNA TGTGCCAGCTCACCAGCCTCGGGACATTCCCTACCCTACGAGCAGTACTTC. Its translation is CASSPASGHSLPYEQYF.

The chain employs TRBV9 and TRBJ1-1, with D maybe TRBD1 (6 bases). V was clipped by 3 bases and J by 3 bases, with 9 bases between them. The CDR3 loop spans 13 amino acids. Germline CDR1 is SGDLS and CDR2 is YYNGEE. CDR3 in amino acids: CASSARTDTEAFF. The CDR3 region has the DNA TGTGCCAGCAGCGCGCGGACAGACACTGAAGCTTTCTTT.

This chain links TRBV21-1 with TRBJ1-5; TRBD1, the D gene given by the table, was not confirmed from the DNA. TRBV21-1 is described as a pseudogene. CDR3 length: 16 residues. CDR3 amino acids: CASSRDRGGNNQPQHF. CDR3 nucleotide sequence: TGTGCCAGCAGCAGAGACAGGGGGGGGAACAATCAGCCCCAGCATTTT.

This clone was seen a few times. The chain's CDR3 is CASSIRDTAAEQYF. CDR3 nucleotide sequence: TGTGCCAGCAGCATCCGGGACACCGCGGCCGAGCAGTACTTC. The gene calls are TRBV7-2 and TRBJ2-7; maybe TRBD1 (6 bases). Germline lookup yields CDR1 SGHTA and CDR2 FQGNSA. This CDR3 has 14 amino acids. V dropped 5 bases and J dropped 6 bases, with 17 bases sitting between them.

This clone appeared a few times. The CDR3 DNA is TGTGCCAGCAGGTCGACTAGCGGGATAACCGGGGAGCTGTTTTTT. This sequence encodes CASRSTSGITGELFF. The chain carries TRBV9 and TRBJ2-2; 11 nucleotides match TRBD2. This CDR3 comprises 15 residues. After removal of 5 bases from V and 5 bases from J, the junction contained 5 bases not matched to a gene. Per germline, CDR1 SGDLS and CDR2 YYNGEE. The whole variable domain, remainder taken from reference TRBV9 and TRBJ2-2, is DSGVTQTPKHLITATGQRVTLRCSPRSGDLSVYWYQQSLDQGLQFLIQYYNGEERAKGNILERFSAQQFPDLHSELNLSSLELGDSALYFCASRSTSGITGELFFGEGSRLTVL.

This clone was seen a handful of times. The V and J genes are TRBV7-6 and TRBJ2-7, with D maybe TRBD2 (5 bases). The CDR3 runs to 16 residues. Between the trimmed V and J ends, which lost 0 bases and 5 bases, there was a span of 17 bases. The germline CDR1 and CDR2 sequences are SGHVS and FNYEAQ. The CDR3 DNA reads as TGTGCCAGCAGCTTAGCCACAGCGAGGGAAAACAACGAGCAGTACTTC. As protein: CASSLATARENNEQYF.